Listed here are 6 T cell receptor beta chains from one sample, sequenced in a study of beta chain features in type 1 diabetes. The study's findings and limits: Among patients with Type 1 diabetes, TCRB CDR3s were moderately but significantly shorter in every one of the four CD4+ subsets.

Expressed TCRB transcripts were sequenced because the isolated RNA had all been reverse transcribed beforehand. Sequenced by immunoSEQ multiplex PCR; TCRdb stores in-frame clones only, minus some. The data show hundreds of thousands of clones, over 10% seen once. Antigens for these TCRs are unknown. Sequencing used naive CD4+ T cells from blood. Receptors were obtained from a man aged 18 to 29 with type 1 diabetes.

Only a few counts were recorded for this clone. This rearrangement joins TRBV30 to TRBJ1-5; D uncertain. CDR3 length equals 14 residues. CDR1 and CDR2 (germline): GTSNPN, SVGIG (reference sequence). V lost 2 bases, J lost 0 bases, and 8 bases lay in between. The CDR3 is CAWSSLNSNQPQHF. CDR3 nucleotides: TGTGCCTGGAGTTCCCTAAATAGCAATCAGCCCCAGCATTTT.

In this sample, this clone turned up a few times. V usage is TRBV18 and J usage is TRBJ1-1, with a possible D match to TRBD1 (5 bases). The CDR3 spans 16 residues. Trimming took off 3 bases at V and 4 bases at J, with 18 bases between the two ends. Germline V gives CDR1 KGHSH, CDR2 LQKENI. The CDR3 here is CASSPRDLPGGTEAFF. CDR3 DNA sequence: TGTGCCAGCTCACCTCGGGACCTTCCTGGGGGCACTGAAGCTTTCTTT. Together with reference TRBV18 and TRBJ1-1, the CDR3 gives the full variable domain: NAGVMQNPRHLVRRRGQEARLRCSPMKGHSHVYWYRQLPEEGLKFMVYLQKENIIDESGMPKERFSAEFPKEGPSILRIQQVVRGDSAAYFCASSPRDLPGGTEAFFGQGTRLTVV.

The chain couples TRBV12-5 to TRBJ1-2, with 8 bases fitting TRBD1. V lost 2 bases and J lost 5; bases outside the gene matches: 7. In germline, CDR1 is LGHNT, CDR2 FRNRAP. This CDR3 is 15 amino acids long. CDR3 protein: CASGLPRGQGYGYTF. The CDR3 nucleotides read TGTGCTAGTGGTTTGCCCCGAGGACAGGGTTATGGCTACACCTTC.

This chain uses TRBV14 with TRBJ1-3; 8 bases agree with TRBD1. J lost 1 base, V lost 6 bases, and 5 bases had no gene match. This CDR3 comprises 15 residues. The germline gives CDR1 SGHDN, CDR2 FVKESK. CDR3 nucleotides: TGTGCCAGCAGAAAAACAGGGGGTTCTGGAAACACCATATATTTT. It yields the protein CASRKTGGSGNTIYF. Full variable domain (rest looked up from reference TRBV14 and TRBJ1-3): EAGVTQFPSHSVIEKGQTVTLRCDPISGHDNLYWYRRVMGKEIKFLLHFVKESKQDESGMPNNRFLAERTGGTYSTLKVQPAELEDSGVYFCASRKTGGSGNTIYFGEGSWLTVV.

This clone has more than one count but fewer than ten. The chain couples TRBV30 to TRBJ1-1; D is uncertain. CDR1 is GTSNPN, CDR2 SVGIG, per germline (reference sequence). V lost 5 bases and J lost 11, with 12 bases in between. The CDR3 runs 10 residues. This CDR3 is CAWGNLAAFF. CDR3 in DNA: TGTGCCTGGGGTAACCTGGCGGCTTTCTTT.

The table lists this clone with a count of one. V is TRBV6-5 and J is TRBJ1-5; possible D gene TRBD1, 5 bases. V lost 5 bases and J lost 0, with 11 bases in between. CDR3 length: 15 amino acids. Germline V gene sequence: CDR1 MNHEY, CDR2 SVGAGI. CDR3: CASSGALGSNQPQHF. The CDR3 bases are TGTGCCAGCAGTGGGGCCCTGGGTAGCAATCAGCCCCAGCATTTT.